The T cell receptor (beta chain) described here comes from a study of preoperative IRX-2 immunotherapy in early breast cancer. TCRdb keeps only in-frame clones here, not all; method: immunoSEQ multiplex PCR. This table holds 30,000 or so clones, 82% found once. Treatment defined: preoperative locoregional IRX-2 cytokine immunotherapy. Preoperative locoregional IRX-2 cytokine immunotherapy was tested in the phase Ib source study. The V end was cut by 4 bases, the J end by 1 base, with 13 bases between. CDR3 length: 15 amino acids. CDR1 SGHRS and CDR2 YFSETQ come from the germline V gene. The chain uses TRBV5-1 and TRBJ2-3; D call uncertain. The clonotype originates from a human donor with breast cancer. This material was collected from a patient treated with IRX-2 immunotherapy. The CDR3, as DNA: TGCGCCAGCAGCCAAGGTAGCAGCGGCACAGATACGCAGTATTTT. Amino acids: CASSQGSSGTDTQYF.